Listed below are T cell receptor beta chains from one sample, sequenced in a study of cytomegalovirus exposure and HLA in healthy donors. Measured with immunoSEQ multiplex PCR; TCRdb has only the in-frame clones, and not every one. The repertoire has 150,000 to 200,000 clones, approximately 85% of them found once; the top ten carry roughly 1.5%. Sequenced input: PBMCs. The receptors shown here come from a woman under 30 in good health and CMV-seronegative. Both conserved end residues are part of each CDR3. Fields, in order: clone size, V gene, J gene, D gene, CDR3 DNA, CDR3 protein. The D gene is left open where the match is weak. Clone size is given for some rows only: seen once, a few or many times, or a class if the clone is expanded.

NA	TRBV6-6	TRBJ2-3	TRBD2	TGTGCCAGCAGTTACGGACTAGCAGAATTAACAGATACGCAGTATTTT	CASSYGLAELTDTQYF
NA	TRBV19	TRBJ2-7	TRBD2	TGTGCCAGTAGTATAGATCGGACTAGCGGGAGCTCCTACGAGCAGTACTTC	CASSIDRTSGSSYEQYF
once	TRBV19	TRBJ2-1	TRBD2	TGTGCCAGTAGTATAGGGACAGGCGGACTAGCGGGGCCCCTCTCCTACAATGAGCAGTTCTTC	CASSIGTGGLAGPLSYNEQFF
NA	TRBV5-1	TRBJ2-1	TRBD2	TGCGCCAGCAGCTTGGCCATATTTGGAAGGGGACTAGCGGGGGGAGGCGAGCAGTTCTTC	CASSLAIFGRGLAGGGEQFF
NA	TRBV6-1	TRBJ1-1	NA	TGTGCCAGCAGTGAAGCGATGGGTACGGGCACTGAAGCTTTCTTT	CASSEAMGTGTEAFF
NA	TRBV27	TRBJ1-5	TRBD1	TGTGCCAGCAGAACAGGGGATCAGCCCCAGCATTTT	CASRTGDQPQHF
few	TRBV7-2	TRBJ2-7	TRBD1	TGTGCCAGCAGCCAACGGACAGGGCACGAGCAGTACTTC	CASSQRTGHEQYF
few	TRBV7-3	TRBJ1-2	TRBD1	TGTGCCAGCAGCTTGGACAGGACCTATGGCTACACCTTC	CASSLDRTYGYTF
NA	TRBV5-6	TRBJ2-7	TRBD1	TGTGCCAGCAGCTTGGGCTACCGGAGACAGGGCTCCTACGAGCAGTACTTC	CASSLGYRRQGSYEQYF
NA	TRBV19	TRBJ1-5	NA	TGTGCCAGCCACGACAGGAATAATCAGCCCCAGCATTTT	CASHDRNNQPQHF
NA	TRBV7-8	TRBJ2-3	NA	TGTGCCAGCACCCGCACCTCCAGGGGAGGGGTTTCGGGCACAGATACGCAGTATTTT	CASTRTSRGGVSGTDTQYF
NA	TRBV25-1	TRBJ1-5	TRBD1	TGTGCCAGCAGTGAACCGGGACAGGGAGATAGTCAGCCCCAGCATTTT	CASSEPGQGDSQPQHF
NA	TRBV6-5	TRBJ2-7	NA	TGTGCCAGCAGTGAGTGGGAGTACGAGCAGTACTTC	CASSEWEYEQYF
NA	TRBV2	TRBJ1-6	NA	TGTGCCAGCAGTGAAGCTCGGGTTTCACCCCTCCACTTT	CASSEARVSPLHF
NA	TRBV25-1	TRBJ2-1	NA	TGTGCCAGCAGTGACTTACAGGCGAGCTCCTACAATGAGCAGTTCTTC	CASSDLQASSYNEQFF
NA	TRBV12-5	TRBJ2-7	NA	TGTGCTAGTGGTTTGGTACTTCGCAGGGGAGAGGACGAGCAGTACTTC	CASGLVLRRGEDEQYF
NA	TRBV6-4	TRBJ1-2	NA	TGTGCCAGCAGTCCAACTCGGGAGGGCTATGGCTACACCTTC	CASSPTREGYGYTF
NA	TRBV30	TRBJ1-2	TRBD1	TGTGCCTGGAGTAGACAGGGGGTCGTCTATGGCTACACCTTC	CAWSRQGVVYGYTF
NA	TRBV6-1	TRBJ1-5	NA	TGTGCCAGCAGTGGTTACAGGGCTGCTTTGGGATCCCAGCATTTT	CASSGYRAALGSQHF
NA	TRBV9	TRBJ2-1	TRBD1	TGTGCCAGCAGCTCCCCCCAACGGACAGGGGCTTACAATGAGCAGTTCTTC	CASSSPQRTGAYNEQFF
NA	TRBV7-9	TRBJ1-5	NA	TGTGCCAGCAGCTTAAGCGGACAGCTCAATCAGCCCCAGCATTTT	CASSLSGQLNQPQHF
NA	TRBV4-2	TRBJ1-3	NA	TGTGCCAGCAGCCTCAATACGGACACCATATATTTT	CASSLNTDTIYF
NA	TRBV6-4	TRBJ2-6	NA	TGTGCCAGCAGTGCAGGGCTCGGGGCCAACGTCCTGACTTTC	CASSAGLGANVLTF
few	TRBV4-1	TRBJ1-6	TRBD1	TGCGCCAGCAGCCAAGAGGGACAGGGAGGGCCAATAAATTCACCCCTCCACTTT	CASSQEGQGGPINSPLHF
NA	TRBV11-2	TRBJ2-7	NA	TGTGCCAGCAGCCCAGCGGGTGGGGCATCTGCCGAGCAGTACTTC	CASSPAGGASAEQYF
NA	TRBV5-1	TRBJ2-6	NA	TGCGCCAGCAGCCCTTACTCTGGGGCCAACGTCCTGACTTTC	CASSPYSGANVLTF
NA	TRBV29-1	TRBJ1-1	NA	TGCAGCGTTCTCGACCCAGGGAGGATGAACACTGAAGCTTTCTTT	CSVLDPGRMNTEAFF
NA	TRBV6-1	TRBJ2-7	TRBD1	TGTGCCAGCAGCGCCAGACAGGGGCCCTACGAGCAGTACTTC	CASSARQGPYEQYF
NA	TRBV11-2	TRBJ1-2	TRBD1	TGTGCCAGCAGCTTAGGTGTAGGGGGCGTAAATGGCTACACCTTC	CASSLGVGGVNGYTF
NA	TRBV11-2	TRBJ2-7	TRBD1	TGTGCCAGCAGCCCGCCCCTACAGGGGGCGCCTGAGCAGTACTTC	CASSPPLQGAPEQYF
NA	TRBV27	TRBJ2-2	NA	TGTGCCAGCAGTGCCGGGGGATGGGCCGGGGAGCTGTTTTTT	CASSAGGWAGELFF
NA	TRBV19	TRBJ1-1	NA	TGTGCCAGTGCGGGGGGATGGTCCACTGAAGCTTTCTTT	CASAGGWSTEAFF
NA	TRBV4-2	TRBJ2-7	NA	TGTGCCAGCAGCCAAGTCATCTTGAGCTCCTACGAGCAGTACTTC	CASSQVILSSYEQYF
NA	TRBV27	TRBJ2-4	TRBD2	TGTGCCAGCAGTTCCCTTCGGGCGGGGGGAGCCAAAAACATTCAGTACTTC	CASSSLRAGGAKNIQYF
NA	TRBV29-1	TRBJ2-1	NA	TGCAGCGCACTGACCTCCTACGGGGGCTCCTACAATGAGCAGTTCTTC	CSALTSYGGSYNEQFF
NA	TRBV6-1	TRBJ2-1	NA	TGTGCCAGCAGCCTTGTCCCCAGGGGCGATGAGCAGTTCTTC	CASSLVPRGDEQFF
NA	TRBV18	TRBJ2-7	NA	TGTGCCAGCACATCACCGGACAGACCCGAGCAGTACTTC	CASTSPDRPEQYF
NA	TRBV4-2	TRBJ1-2	NA	TGTGCCAGCAGCCAAGATGTCTATAACTATGGCTACACCTTC	CASSQDVYNYGYTF
NA	TRBV5-1	TRBJ2-1	TRBD2	TGCGCCAGCAGCTTGGTCTGGACTAGCGGGGGGGCCGATGAGCAGTTCTTC	CASSLVWTSGGADEQFF
NA	TRBV7-9	TRBJ2-1	NA	TGTGCCAGCAGCGAGCAACTTCACAATGAGCAGTTCTTC	CASSEQLHNEQFF
NA	TRBV18	TRBJ2-3	NA	TGTGCCAGCCAACGGGACACTCGCACAGATACGCAGTATTTT	CASQRDTRTDTQYF
once	TRBV30	TRBJ2-5	NA	TGTGCCTGGACAGGGCAAGAGACCCAGTACTTC	CAWTGQETQYF